This T cell receptor (beta chain) was recovered during a study of OX40 agonist ivuxolimab in advanced cancers. General study results and limits: On average, a greater number of expanded clones characterised CD8+ T cells relative to CD4+.

TCRdb's copy holds only in-frame clones and misses some; the assay was immunoSEQ multiplex PCR. Here the sample spans 20,000 to 25,000 clones, around four fifths being singletons. Germline V gene lookup returns CDR1 SGHRS and CDR2 YFSETQ. V dropped 2 bases and J dropped 7; count of bases not matched to a gene: 2. The CDR3 consists of 12 residues. Comments on this clone: What it recognizes is unknown.

V and J are TRBV5-1 and TRBJ1-1, with 7 nucleotides matching TRBD1. The receptor's source is an adult with an advanced solid tumor such as melanoma, head and neck, liver or kidney cancer. Sample: CD4+ or CD8+ T cells sorted from blood, taken in a trial of the OX40 agonist ivuxolimab. CDR3 bases: TGCGCCAGCAGCTTCAACAGGGGTGAAGCTTTCTTT. This translates into CASSFNRGEAFF.